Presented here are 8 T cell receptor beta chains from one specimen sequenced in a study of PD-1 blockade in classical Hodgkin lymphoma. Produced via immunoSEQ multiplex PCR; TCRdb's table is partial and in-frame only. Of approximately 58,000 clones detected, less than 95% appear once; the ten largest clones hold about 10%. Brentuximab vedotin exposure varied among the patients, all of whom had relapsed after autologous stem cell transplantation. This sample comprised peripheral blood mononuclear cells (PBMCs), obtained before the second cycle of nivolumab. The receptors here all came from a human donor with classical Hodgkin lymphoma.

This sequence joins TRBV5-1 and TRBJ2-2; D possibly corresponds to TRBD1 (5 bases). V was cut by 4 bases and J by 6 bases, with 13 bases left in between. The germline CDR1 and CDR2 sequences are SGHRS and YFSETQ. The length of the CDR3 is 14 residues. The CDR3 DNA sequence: TGCGCCAGCAGCCATCTCCAGGGTGCCGGGGAGCTGTTTTTT. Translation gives CASSHLQGAGELFF.

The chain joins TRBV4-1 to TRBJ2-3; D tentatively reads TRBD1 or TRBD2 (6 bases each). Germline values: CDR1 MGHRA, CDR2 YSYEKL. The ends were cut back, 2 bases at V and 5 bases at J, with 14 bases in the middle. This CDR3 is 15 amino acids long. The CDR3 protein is CASSQLQGGGDTQYF. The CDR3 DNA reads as TGCGCCAGCAGCCAACTACAGGGAGGAGGAGATACGCAGTATTTT.

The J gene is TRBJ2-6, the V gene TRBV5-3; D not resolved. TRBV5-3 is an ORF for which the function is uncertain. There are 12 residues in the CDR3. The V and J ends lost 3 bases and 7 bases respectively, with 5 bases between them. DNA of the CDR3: TGTGCCAGAAGCTGCCCTGCCAACGTCCTGACTTTC. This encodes CARSCPANVLTF.

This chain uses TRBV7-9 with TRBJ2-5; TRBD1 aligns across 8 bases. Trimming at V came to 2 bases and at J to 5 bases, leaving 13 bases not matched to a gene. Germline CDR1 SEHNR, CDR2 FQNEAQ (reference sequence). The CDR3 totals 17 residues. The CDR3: CASSLNLLQGAEETQYF. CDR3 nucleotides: TGTGCCAGCAGCTTAAATCTCCTTCAGGGGGCCGAGGAGACCCAGTACTTC.

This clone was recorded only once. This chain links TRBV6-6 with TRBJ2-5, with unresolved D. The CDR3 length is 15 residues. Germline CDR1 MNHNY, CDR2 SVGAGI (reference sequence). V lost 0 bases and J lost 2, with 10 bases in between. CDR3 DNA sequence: TGTGCCAGCAGTTACTCGCTAGGAAATCAAGAGACCCAGTACTTC. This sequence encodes CASSYSLGNQETQYF.

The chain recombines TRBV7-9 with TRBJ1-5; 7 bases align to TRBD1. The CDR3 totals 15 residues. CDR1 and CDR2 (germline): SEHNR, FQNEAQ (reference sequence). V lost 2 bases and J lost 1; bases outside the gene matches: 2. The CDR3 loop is CASSLTGASNQPQHF. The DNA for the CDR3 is TGTGCCAGCAGCTTAACAGGGGCCAGCAATCAGCCCCAGCATTTT.

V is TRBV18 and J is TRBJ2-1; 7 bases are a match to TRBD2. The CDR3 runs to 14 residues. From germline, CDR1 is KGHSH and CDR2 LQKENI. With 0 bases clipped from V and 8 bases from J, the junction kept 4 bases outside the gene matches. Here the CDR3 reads CASSPPWEGHEQFF. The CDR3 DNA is TGTGCCAGCTCACCACCCTGGGAGGGCCATGAGCAGTTCTTC.

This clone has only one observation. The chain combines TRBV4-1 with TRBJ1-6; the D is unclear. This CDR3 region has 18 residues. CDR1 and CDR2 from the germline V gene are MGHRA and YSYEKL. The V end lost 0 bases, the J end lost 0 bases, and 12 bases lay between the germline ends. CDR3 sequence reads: CASSQEPGKSSYNSPLHF. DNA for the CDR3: TGCGCCAGCAGCCAAGAACCCGGGAAGAGCTCCTATAATTCACCCCTCCACTTT.